Below are 14 T cell receptor beta chains sequenced from a single sample in a study of T-cell memory formation after mild COVID-19. TCRdb re-analysed the 5' RACE reads in MiXCR, keeping a single row per CDR3 protein. The sample carries about 100,000 distinct CDR3 sequences, more than 9.5% recorded once. The sample was PBMCs or a T cell subset sorted from them (not recorded which). The source is a man between 18 and 35 years old who had mild COVID-19 (a few samples of this study predate the infection). Cell type and time point are not known.

This clonotype was observed a few times. This chain joins TRBV6-2 or TRBV6-3 and TRBJ2-5; the match to TRBD2 covers 7 bases. Germline loops: CDR1 MNHEY, CDR2 SVGEGT. J was trimmed by 3 bases and V by 2 bases; bases with no gene match: 6. This CDR3 comprises 15 residues. The CDR3 here is CASSYLPSGKETQYF. The CDR3 nucleotides are TGTGCCAGCAGTTACCTCCCTAGCGGAAAAGAGACCCAGTACTTC.

This chain uses TRBV4-1 with TRBJ2-6, with D unclear. Trimming shortened V by 1 base and J by 0 bases, and 10 bases separated the two germline ends. In germline, CDR1 is MGHRA, CDR2 YSYEKL. The CDR3 has 17 residues. The CDR3 DNA is TGCGCCAGCAGCCAAGTACCTACGAGCTCTGGGGCCAACGTCCTGACTTTC. As protein: CASSQVPTSSGANVLTF.

This chain links TRBV5-1 with TRBJ2-7, with D hard to call. The germline gives CDR1 SGHRS, CDR2 YFSETQ. Deletions cut 0 bases from V and 3 bases from J, with 7 bases between. This CDR3 region has 13 residues. This CDR3 is CASSLVVDYEQYF. CDR3 nucleotide sequence: TGCGCCAGCAGCTTGGTGGTTGACTACGAGCAGTACTTC.

Ten or more counts support this clonotype. V usage is TRBV14 and J usage is TRBJ2-1; the match to TRBD2 covers 8 bases. V lost 3 bases and J lost 6; bases outside the gene matches: 10. This CDR3 contains 16 residues. Germline CDR1 and CDR2: SGHDN and FVKESK. The CDR3 sequence is CASSQPPGGALNEQFF. CDR3 coding DNA: TGTGCCAGCAGCCAGCCTCCCGGGGGGGCCCTCAATGAGCAGTTCTTC.

This chain uses TRBV12-3 or TRBV12-4 with TRBJ2-1; no reliable D call. This CDR3 contains 14 residues. The V end lost 8 bases, the J end lost 0 bases, and 11 bases lay between the germline ends. As DNA, the CDR3 is TGTGCCAGCGGCCCTTCGTCCTCCTACAATGAGCAGTTCTTC. Encoded protein: CASGPSSSYNEQFF.

This clonotype was seen more than once but under ten times. A junction end diverges from the germline sequence, so it may reflect a read error. The chain recombines TRBV5-1 with TRBJ2-5, with a tentative D call TRBD1 (5 bases). The CDR3 spans 13 residues. From germline, CDR1 is SGHRS and CDR2 YFSETQ. CDR3 sequence reads: CASSLAGAPPWHF. CDR3 nucleotides: TGCGCCAGCAGCTTGGCTGGGGCCCCGCCCTGGCACTTC.

J is TRBJ1-2 and V is TRBV4-3; D ambiguous. Trimming cost V 0 bases and J 4 bases, with 12 bases left between them. Germline V lookup: CDR1 LGHNA, CDR2 YSLEER. The CDR3 is 15 residues long. This CDR3 is CASSQDSGAGYGYTF. The CDR3 region has the DNA TGCGCCAGCAGCCAAGATTCCGGAGCCGGCTATGGCTACACCTTC.

A few counts support this clonotype. The chain has TRBV5-5 and TRBJ1-4; 7 bases fit TRBD1. CDR1 and CDR2 (germline): SGHKS, YYEKEE (reference sequence). CDR3 length: 15 amino acids. V was pared by 4 bases and J by 7 bases, with 10 bases of the junction left unmatched. The CDR3 DNA reads TGTGCCAGCAGCCCCAGACAGGGCCCTTCTGAAAAACTGTTTTTT. Translation gives CASSPRQGPSEKLFF.

This chain connects TRBV4-1 to TRBJ2-5, with a possible D match to TRBD1 (6 bases). The CDR3 is made up of 15 amino acids. Per the germline V gene, CDR1 is MGHRA and CDR2 is YSYEKL. Deletions cut 4 bases from V and 5 bases from J, with 17 bases between. CDR3 sequence reads: CASSLRGNGVETQYF. The CDR3 DNA reads TGCGCCAGCAGCCTCAGGGGAAATGGGGTGGAGACCCAGTACTTC.

The sample holds many counts of this clonotype. V is TRBV7-9 and J is TRBJ2-1; the match to TRBD2 covers 7 bases. The junction had 17 bases not matched to a gene; V was cut back by 5 bases and J by 7 bases. The CDR3 contains 17 residues. CDR1 is SEHNR, CDR2 FQNEAQ, per germline (reference sequence). CDR3 sequence reads: CASSLTTKAGSGNEQFF. Here the CDR3 DNA reads TGTGCCAGCAGCCTCACTACCAAAGCGGGGTCCGGGAATGAGCAGTTCTTC.

This clonotype came up many times. The chain links TRBV10-3 to TRBJ2-3, with no clear D. Germline V gene sequence: CDR1 ENHRY, CDR2 SYGVKD. V lost 7 bases and J 2 bases, leaving 10 bases between the germline ends. The CDR3 covers 13 residues. The CDR3 here is CAINEVYTDTQYF. DNA of the CDR3: TGTGCCATCAACGAGGTTTACACAGATACGCAGTATTTT.

The chain has TRBV28 and TRBJ2-2; 10 bases line up with TRBD2. CDR3 size: 15 residues. Germline V gene data show CDR1 as MDHEN and CDR2 as SYDVKM. The V gene end was trimmed by 5 bases and the J gene end by 7 bases; junction bases not matched to a gene: 7. The CDR3 region is CASSLQRGGSGELFF. Here the CDR3 DNA reads TGTGCCAGCAGTCTCCAGCGGGGGGGTAGCGGGGAGCTGTTTTTT.

This clonotype was detected only a few times. The chain is built from TRBV7-2 and TRBJ2-7, with 8 bases lining up with TRBD1. The CDR3 consists of 14 residues. The junction had 5 bases not matched to a gene; V was cut back by 5 bases and J by 2 bases. Germline loops: CDR1 SGHTA, CDR2 FQGNSA. DNA of the CDR3: TGTGCCAGCAGCCAGACAGGGGACCCCTACGAGCAGTACGTC. Translation gives CASSQTGDPYEQYV.

This clonotype was detected a few times. The chain couples TRBV19 to TRBJ1-2; TRBD1 is a possible D gene (5 bases). CDR1 LNHDA and CDR2 SQIVND come from the germline V gene (reference sequence). CDR3 size: 14 residues. The V end was cut by 3 bases, the J end by 10 bases, with 18 bases between. CDR3 bases: TGTGCCAGTAGTATTCGTCTTGAGCAGGGCAACTACACCTTC. Translated: CASSIRLEQGNYTF.